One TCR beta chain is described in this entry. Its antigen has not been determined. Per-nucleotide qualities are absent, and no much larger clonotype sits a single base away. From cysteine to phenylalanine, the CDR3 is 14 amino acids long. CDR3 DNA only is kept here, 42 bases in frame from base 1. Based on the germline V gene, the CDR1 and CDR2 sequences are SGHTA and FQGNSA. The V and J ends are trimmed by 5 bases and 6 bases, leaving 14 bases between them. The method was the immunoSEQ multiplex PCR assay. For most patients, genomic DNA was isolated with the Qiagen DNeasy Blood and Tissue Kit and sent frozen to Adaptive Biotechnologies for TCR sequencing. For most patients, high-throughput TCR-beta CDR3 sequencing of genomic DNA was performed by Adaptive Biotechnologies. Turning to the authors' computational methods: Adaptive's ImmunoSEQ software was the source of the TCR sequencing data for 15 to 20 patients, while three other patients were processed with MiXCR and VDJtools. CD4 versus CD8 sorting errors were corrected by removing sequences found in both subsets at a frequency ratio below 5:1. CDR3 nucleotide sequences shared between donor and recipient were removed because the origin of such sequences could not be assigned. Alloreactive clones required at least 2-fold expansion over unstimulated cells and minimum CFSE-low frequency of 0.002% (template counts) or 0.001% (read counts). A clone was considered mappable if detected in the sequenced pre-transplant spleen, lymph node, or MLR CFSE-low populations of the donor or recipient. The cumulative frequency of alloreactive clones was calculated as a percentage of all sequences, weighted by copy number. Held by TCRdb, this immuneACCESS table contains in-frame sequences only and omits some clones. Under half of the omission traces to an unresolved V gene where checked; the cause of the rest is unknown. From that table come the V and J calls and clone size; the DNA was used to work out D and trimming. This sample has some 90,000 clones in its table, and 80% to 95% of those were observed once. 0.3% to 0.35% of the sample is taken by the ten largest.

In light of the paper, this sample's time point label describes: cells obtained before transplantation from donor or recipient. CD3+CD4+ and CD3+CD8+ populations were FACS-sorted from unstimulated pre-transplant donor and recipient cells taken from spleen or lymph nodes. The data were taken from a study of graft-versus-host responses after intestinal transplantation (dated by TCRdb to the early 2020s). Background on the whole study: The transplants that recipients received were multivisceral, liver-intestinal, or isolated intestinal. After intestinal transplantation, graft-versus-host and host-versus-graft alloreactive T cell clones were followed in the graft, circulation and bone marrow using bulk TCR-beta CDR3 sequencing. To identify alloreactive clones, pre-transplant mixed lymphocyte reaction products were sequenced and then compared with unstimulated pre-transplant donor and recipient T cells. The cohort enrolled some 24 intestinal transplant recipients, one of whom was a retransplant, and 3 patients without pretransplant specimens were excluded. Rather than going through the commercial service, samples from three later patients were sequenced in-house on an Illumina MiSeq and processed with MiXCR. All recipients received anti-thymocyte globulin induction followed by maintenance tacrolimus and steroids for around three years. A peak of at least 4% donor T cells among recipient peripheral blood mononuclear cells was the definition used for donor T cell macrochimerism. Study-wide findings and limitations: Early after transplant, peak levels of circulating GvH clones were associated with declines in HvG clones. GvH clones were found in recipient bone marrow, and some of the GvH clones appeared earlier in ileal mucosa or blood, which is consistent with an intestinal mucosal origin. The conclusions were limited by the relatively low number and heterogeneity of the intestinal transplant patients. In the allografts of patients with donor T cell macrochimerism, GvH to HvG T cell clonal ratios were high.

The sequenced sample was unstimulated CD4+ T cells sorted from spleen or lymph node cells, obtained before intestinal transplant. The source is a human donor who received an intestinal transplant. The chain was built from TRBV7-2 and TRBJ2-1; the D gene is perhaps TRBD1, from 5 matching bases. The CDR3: CASSAPTQGNEQFF. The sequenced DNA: TGTGCCAGCAGCGCGCCGACCCAGGGCAATGAGCAGTTCTTC.